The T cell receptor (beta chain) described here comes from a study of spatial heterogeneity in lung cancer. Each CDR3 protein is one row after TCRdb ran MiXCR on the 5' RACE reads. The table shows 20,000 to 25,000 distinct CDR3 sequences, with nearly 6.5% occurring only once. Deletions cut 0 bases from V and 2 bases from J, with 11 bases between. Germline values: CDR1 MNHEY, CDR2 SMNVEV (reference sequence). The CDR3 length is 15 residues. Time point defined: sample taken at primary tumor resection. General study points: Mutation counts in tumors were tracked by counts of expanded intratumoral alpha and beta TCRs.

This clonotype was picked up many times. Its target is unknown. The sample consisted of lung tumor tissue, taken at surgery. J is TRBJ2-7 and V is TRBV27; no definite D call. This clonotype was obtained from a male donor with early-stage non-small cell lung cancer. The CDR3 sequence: CASSLSNGITYEQYF. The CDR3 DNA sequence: TGTGCCAGCAGTTTATCAAACGGTATCACCTACGAGCAGTACTTC.